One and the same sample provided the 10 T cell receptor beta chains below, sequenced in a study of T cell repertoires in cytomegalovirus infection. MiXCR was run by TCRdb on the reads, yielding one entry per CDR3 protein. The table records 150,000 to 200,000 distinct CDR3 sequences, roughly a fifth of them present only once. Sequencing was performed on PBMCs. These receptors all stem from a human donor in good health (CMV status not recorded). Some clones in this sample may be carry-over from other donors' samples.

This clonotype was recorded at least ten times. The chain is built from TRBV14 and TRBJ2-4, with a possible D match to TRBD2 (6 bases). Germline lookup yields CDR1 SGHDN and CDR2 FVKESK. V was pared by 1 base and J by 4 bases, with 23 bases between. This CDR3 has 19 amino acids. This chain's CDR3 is CASSQVGLAGSPIKNIQYF. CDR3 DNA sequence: TGTGCCAGCAGCCAAGTGGGCCTCGCGGGATCGCCTATTAAAAACATTCAGTACTTC.

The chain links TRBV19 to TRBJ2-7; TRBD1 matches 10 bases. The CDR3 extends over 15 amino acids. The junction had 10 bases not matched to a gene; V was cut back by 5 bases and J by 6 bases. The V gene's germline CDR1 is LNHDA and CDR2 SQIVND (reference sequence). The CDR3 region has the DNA TGTGCCAGTAGTGTGACAGGGGGCGGATCGGCCGAGCAGTACTTC. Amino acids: CASSVTGGGSAEQYF.

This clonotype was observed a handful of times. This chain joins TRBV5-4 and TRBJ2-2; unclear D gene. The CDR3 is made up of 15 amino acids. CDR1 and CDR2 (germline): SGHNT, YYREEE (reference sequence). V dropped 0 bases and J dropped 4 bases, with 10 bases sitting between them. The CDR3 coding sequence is TGTGCCAGCAGCTTGGGGACCCCCCGCACCGGGGAGCTGTTTTTT. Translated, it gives CASSLGTPRTGELFF.

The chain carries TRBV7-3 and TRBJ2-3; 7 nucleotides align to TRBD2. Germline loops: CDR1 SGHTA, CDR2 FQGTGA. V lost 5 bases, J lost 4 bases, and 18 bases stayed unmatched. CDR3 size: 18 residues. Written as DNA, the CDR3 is TGTGCCAGCAGCCTCATGCCGACTAGCAGTAGTCCCGCAGATACGCAGTATTTT. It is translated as CASSLMPTSSSPADTQYF.

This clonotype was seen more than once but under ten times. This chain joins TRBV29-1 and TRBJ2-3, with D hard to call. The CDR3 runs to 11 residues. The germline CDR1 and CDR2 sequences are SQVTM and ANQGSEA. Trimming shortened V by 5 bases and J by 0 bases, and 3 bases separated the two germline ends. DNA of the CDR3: TGCAGCGTTTCGAGCACAGATACGCAGTATTTT. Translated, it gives CSVSSTDTQYF.

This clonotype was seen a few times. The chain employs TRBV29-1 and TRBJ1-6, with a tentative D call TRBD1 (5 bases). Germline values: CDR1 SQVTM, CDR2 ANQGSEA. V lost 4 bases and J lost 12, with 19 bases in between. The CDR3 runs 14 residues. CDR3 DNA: TGCAGCGTTGGTATTGGAGACAGCCAGGGACCCCTCCACTTT. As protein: CSVGIGDSQGPLHF.

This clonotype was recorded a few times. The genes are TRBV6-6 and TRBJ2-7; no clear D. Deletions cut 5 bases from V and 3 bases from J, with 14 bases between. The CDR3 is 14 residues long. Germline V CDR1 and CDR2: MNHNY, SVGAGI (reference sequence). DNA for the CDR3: TGTGCCAGCAGTACCAAAAATTCGGGCTACGAGCAGTACTTC. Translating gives CASSTKNSGYEQYF.

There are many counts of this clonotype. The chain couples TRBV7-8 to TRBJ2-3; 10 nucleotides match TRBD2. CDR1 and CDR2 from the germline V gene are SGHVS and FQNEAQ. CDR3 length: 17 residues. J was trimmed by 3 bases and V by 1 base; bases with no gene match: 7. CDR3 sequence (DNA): TGTGCCAGCAGCTTAGTCATCGCTAGCGGGAGAACAGATACGCAGTATTTT. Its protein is CASSLVIASGRTDTQYF.

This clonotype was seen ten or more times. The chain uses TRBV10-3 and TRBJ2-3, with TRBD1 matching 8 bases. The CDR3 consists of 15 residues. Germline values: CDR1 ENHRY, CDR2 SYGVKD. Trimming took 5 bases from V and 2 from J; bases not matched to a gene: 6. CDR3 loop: CAISTPGQVTDTQYF. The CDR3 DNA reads TGTGCCATCAGTACCCCGGGACAGGTCACAGATACGCAGTATTTT.

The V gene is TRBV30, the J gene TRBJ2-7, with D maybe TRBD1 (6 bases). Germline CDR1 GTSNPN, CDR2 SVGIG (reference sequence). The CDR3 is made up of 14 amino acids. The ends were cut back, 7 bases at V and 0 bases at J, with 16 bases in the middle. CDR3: CASARDTSSYEQYF. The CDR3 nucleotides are TGTGCCTCCGCCCGGGACACCAGCTCCTACGAGCAGTACTTC. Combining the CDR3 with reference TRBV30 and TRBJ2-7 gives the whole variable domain SQTIHQWPATLVQPVGSPLSLECTVEGTSNPNLYWYRQAAGRGLQLLFYSVGIGQISSEVPQNLSASRPQDRQFILSSKKLLLSDSGFYLCASARDTSSYEQYFGPGTRLTVT.